This T cell receptor beta chain originates from a study of T cells in localized non-small cell lung cancer. Trimming took off 6 bases at V and 0 bases at J, with 15 bases between the two ends. This CDR3 contains 15 residues. Germline V gene data show CDR1 as MNHNS and CDR2 as SASEGT. For this clone: Antigen specificity is unknown.

Generated by immunoSEQ multiplex PCR, the TCRdb table keeps only in-frame clones and is missing some. Among roughly 14,000 clones listed, approximately 87% were seen once. Findings and limits, study-wide: Researchers found a median around 57 of the top 100 tumor clones in adjacent lung.

The source material was peripheral blood mononuclear cells, sampled before any cancer treatment. This TCR was sampled from a male donor older than 55 with stage II lung adenocarcinoma. This chain links TRBV6-1 with TRBJ2-7; possibly TRBD1 for D (6 bases). The CDR3 DNA sequence: TGTGCCAGCAGGGGGGACACAAAGGCCTCCTACGAGCAGTACTTC. Translation: CASRGDTKASYEQYF.